Each of the 6 T cell receptor beta chains below was sequenced from the same sample in a study of OX40 agonist ivuxolimab in advanced cancers. Sequenced by immunoSEQ multiplex PCR; TCRdb stores in-frame clones only, minus some. The repertoire includes more than 60,000 clones, approximately 87% of them detected once, and 5.2% sits in the top ten. The sample was CD4+ or CD8+ T cells sorted from blood, taken in a trial of the OX40 agonist ivuxolimab. The receptors shown here come from an adult with an advanced solid tumor such as melanoma, head and neck, liver or kidney cancer.

The V call is TRBV6-5, the J call TRBJ1-1; the D gene is possibly TRBD1 (5 bases). Germline V gives CDR1 MNHEY, CDR2 SVGAGI. Trimming pared 5 bases from V and 10 bases from J, leaving 11 bases between. The CDR3 extends over 11 amino acids. Here the CDR3 DNA reads TGTGCCAGCAGTGCCGGACACGGAGCTTTCTTT. Translation gives CASSAGHGAFF.

This chain joins TRBV18 and TRBJ2-5, with D tentatively TRBD1 (6 bases). Germline V gene data show CDR1 as KGHSH and CDR2 as LQKENI. The CDR3 covers 15 residues. Trimming removed 4 bases at V and 2 bases at J, with 14 bases between. CDR3 amino acids: CASSLQRGSQETQYF. DNA for the CDR3: TGTGCCAGCTCACTCCAGAGGGGGTCTCAAGAGACCCAGTACTTC.

The V call is TRBV13, the J call TRBJ2-2; D ambiguous. Per germline, CDR1 PRHDT and CDR2 FYEKMQ (reference sequence). Trimming stripped 2 bases from V and 7 bases from J, with 5 bases between. This CDR3 spans 12 amino acids. The DNA for the CDR3 is TGTGCCAGCAGCTTAAGGATCGGGGAGCTGTTTTTT. Protein product: CASSLRIGELFF. The full variable domain, with the rest looked up from reference TRBV13 and TRBJ2-2, is AAGVIQSPRHLIKEKRETATLKCYPIPRHDTVYWYQQGPGQDPQFLISFYEKMQSDKGSIPDRFSAQQFSDYHSELNMSSLELGDSALYFCASSLRIGELFFGEGSRLTVL.

The chain links TRBV9 to TRBJ2-5; 9 nucleotides agree with TRBD1. V gave up 3 bases and J gave up 5 bases; unmatched junction bases: 8. The germline gives CDR1 SGDLS, CDR2 YYNGEE. There are 15 residues in the CDR3. The CDR3 DNA reads as TGTGCCAGCAGCGGACGGACAGGGGTTCGGGAGACCCAGTACTTC. Protein product: CASSGRTGVRETQYF.

Comment on this clone: A read error may produce the germline difference seen at one junction end. The chain is built from TRBV5-4 and TRBJ1-1; the match to TRBD1 covers 7 bases. This CDR3 is built from 15 residues. Germline CDR1 SGHNT, CDR2 YYREEE (reference sequence). The CDR3 DNA reads as TGTGCCAGCAGTTTCAGGGGGGACGCGAGCACTCAAGCTTTCTTT. It encodes CASSFRGDASTQAFF.

The chain has TRBV28 and TRBJ2-1, with 11 bases identical to TRBD2. The V gene's germline CDR1 is MDHEN and CDR2 SYDVKM. The J segment lost 3 bases and the V segment lost 7 bases, leaving 5 bases of the junction unmatched. This CDR3 comprises 15 residues. The CDR3 bases are TGTGCCAGCAAGGACCTAGCGGGAGGCTACAATGAGCAGTTCTTC. It specifies CASKDLAGGYNEQFF.